This T cell receptor beta chain was identified during a study of early T cells in non-severe SARS-CoV-2 infection. CDR1 MDHEN and CDR2 SYDVKM come from the germline V gene. This CDR3 spans 14 amino acids. V was cut by 5 bases and J by 3 bases, with 14 bases left in between. Individual cDNA molecules carried attached unique molecular identifiers. TCRdb recomputed calls from the 5' RACE reads with MiXCR, one row per CDR3 protein. The data contain nearly 110,000 distinct CDR3 sequences, approximately 12% of them singletons. This TCR derives from an adult who was a healthcare worker with PCR-confirmed SARS-CoV-2 infection or an uninfected control (not recorded which). Sequencing was done on a sample of whole blood. The chain employs TRBV28 and TRBJ2-7, with D possibly called TRBD1 or TRBD2 (6 bases each). The CDR3 here is CASSPLEGGYEQYF. CDR3 DNA: TGTGCCAGCAGTCCCCTGGAGGGGGGCTACGAGCAGTACTTC.